This TCR beta chain was identified during a study of PD-L1 blockade in urothelial cancer (dated by TCRdb to about 2017). With regard to the full study: All patients started therapy in about 2014 and received atezolizumab 1,200 mg intravenously every 3 weeks. About 90% of the roughly 29 patients were males with bladder-origin urothelial cancer, and about 60% of the roughly 29 reported a prior smoking history. Patients had an ECOG performance status of 0 or 1 and had received between 0 and 3 prior chemotherapy regimens. Blood samples were analyzed 3 weeks after the start of treatment (second dose) and 6 weeks after the start of treatment. A median of about 140,000 T cells and roughly 80,000 unique TCRs was obtained from blood samples, and a median clonality of approximately 0.08 was observed. Somatic, immune and clinical correlates of response to PD-L1 blockade with atezolizumab in urothelial cancer were the focus of an exploratory multi-omic analysis. Pretreatment tumor samples, along with matched peripheral blood serially collected before and after atezolizumab treatment, were subjected to TCR sequencing. Durable clinical benefit was defined as progression-free survival longer than 6 months, and TCR features were also tested against progression-free and overall survival. Whole exome sequencing and RNA sequencing of pretreatment tumors were performed alongside TCR sequencing in the same patients. Nine patients reached durable clinical benefit, while some 20 patients did not. Pretreatment blood TCR-seq was available for 30 or so patients, at least one posttreatment blood collection was obtained for some 24 patients, and tumor TCR-seq was available for some 24 patients. Summary of the overall study and its limitations: A pretreatment peripheral blood TCR clonality below the median was linked to improved progression-free and overall survival. At 3 weeks after the start of treatment, tumor-associated TCR clones in peripheral blood had expanded more in patients with durable benefit (n ≈ 22, p = 0.022). Small sample size (n ≈ 29) and many exploratory analyses mean the results are intended to be hypothesis-generating.

Synthetic TCR analog templates were spiked into each PCR so that absolute template abundance could be estimated from read counts. The immunoSEQ assay was used to amplify TCRbeta CDR3 regions from genomic DNA with bias-controlled V and J gene primers. Sequencing of rearranged TCRbeta segments was done at approximately 20X coverage. Regarding the original processing steps: Sequencing errors were corrected by clustering and CDR3s were annotated against IMGT to assign V, D and J genes. Out-of-frame and stop-codon sequences were excluded, and only productive TCRbeta rearrangements were used in downstream analyses. Clonality was computed as one minus Shannon entropy normalized by the log of the number of unique productive sequences. Clones differing between time points or between blood and tumor were identified using Fisher's exact test with Benjamini-Hochberg correction, with an adjusted p below 0.01 applied as the threshold. The table was pulled from immuneACCESS by TCRdb, which kept in-frame rearrangements only. Such tables lose some clones; where checked, under half of the loss comes from unresolved V genes, and the rest has no known cause. V, J and clone size were drawn from that table, and D and trimming were deduced from the DNA. In this sample the table shows approximately 120,000 clones, about 82% of which occur a single time. Jointly, the top ten make up 2.4% of the sample.

For this chain, trimming is 5 bases at the V end and 6 bases at the J end, and the number of junction bases without a gene match is 10. From the cysteine up to the phenylalanine, the CDR3 has a length of 16 residues. Just the 48-base CDR3 DNA is kept, in frame starting at base 1. Via the germline V gene (reference sequence), CDR1 is MNHNY and CDR2 SVGAGI. This specimen's time point label, interpreted: peripheral blood 6 weeks after treatment start. The cohort included 25 to 30 patients with locally advanced or metastatic urothelial carcinoma who were treated at Memorial Sloan Kettering on a trial protocol. Peripheral blood mononuclear cells were collected pretreatment and during treatment, with between 1 and 8 total time points obtained per patient. The Qiagen DNeasy Blood extraction kit was used to purify genomic DNA from total PBMCs and from tumor samples. PBMCs were collected pretreatment and during treatment and were isolated and stored as previously described.

In the case of this clone: Its antigen is still unknown. Base qualities are missing; no much larger clone stands one base away.

The specimen was PBMCs, collected around atezolizumab (anti-PD-L1) treatment. This TCR derives from a man between 45 and 60 years old with urothelial cancer. The V and J genes are TRBV6-6 and TRBJ2-2, and TRBD2 aligns with 9 junction nucleotides. The DNA sequence is as follows: TGTGCCAGCAGTCGGCTAGCGGGGACTTTCCCCGGGGAGCTGTTTTTT. The translation is CASSRLAGTFPGELFF.